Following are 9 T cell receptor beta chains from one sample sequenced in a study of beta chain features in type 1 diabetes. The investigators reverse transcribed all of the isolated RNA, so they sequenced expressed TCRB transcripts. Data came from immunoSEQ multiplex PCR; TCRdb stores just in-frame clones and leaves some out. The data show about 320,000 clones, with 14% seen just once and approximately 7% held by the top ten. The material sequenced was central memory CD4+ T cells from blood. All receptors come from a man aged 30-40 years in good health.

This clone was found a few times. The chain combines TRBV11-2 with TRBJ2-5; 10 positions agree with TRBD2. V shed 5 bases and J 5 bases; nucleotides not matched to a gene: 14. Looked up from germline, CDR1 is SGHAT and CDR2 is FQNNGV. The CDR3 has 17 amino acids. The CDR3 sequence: CASSKALAGLLGETQYF. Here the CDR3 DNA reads TGTGCCAGCAGCAAAGCACTAGCGGGGCTCCTAGGGGAGACCCAGTACTTC.

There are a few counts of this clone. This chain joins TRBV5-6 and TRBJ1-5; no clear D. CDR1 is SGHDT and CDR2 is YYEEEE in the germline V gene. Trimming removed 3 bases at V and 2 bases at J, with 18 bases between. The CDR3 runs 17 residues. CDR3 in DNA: TGTGCCAGCAGCTCCCGACAAAGGGCGGGAGGCAATCAGCCCCAGCATTTT. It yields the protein CASSSRQRAGGNQPQHF. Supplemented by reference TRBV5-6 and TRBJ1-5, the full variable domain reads DAGVTQSPTHLIKTRGQQVTLRCSPKSGHDTVSWYQQALGQGPQFIFQYYEEEERQRGNFPDRFSGHQFPNYSSELNVNALLLGDSALYLCASSSRQRAGGNQPQHFGDGTRLSIL.

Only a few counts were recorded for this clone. The CDR3 reads CASSSYTGGGYGYTF. CDR3 DNA sequence: TGTGCCAGCAGTTCGTATACAGGGGGCGGGTATGGCTACACCTTC. The chain recombines TRBV27 with TRBJ1-2; 9 bases line up with TRBD1. The CDR3 has 15 amino acids. V dropped 4 bases and J dropped 5; count of bases not matched to a gene: 8. Germline-derived CDR1 and CDR2 are MNHEY and SMNVEV (reference sequence).

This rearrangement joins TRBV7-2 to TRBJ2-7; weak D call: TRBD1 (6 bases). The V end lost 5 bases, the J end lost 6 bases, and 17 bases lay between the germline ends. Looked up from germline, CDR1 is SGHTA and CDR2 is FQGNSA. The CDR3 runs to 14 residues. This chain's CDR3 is CASSIQLGQSEQYF. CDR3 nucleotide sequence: TGTGCCAGCAGCATACAGCTAGGACAGTCCGAGCAGTACTTC.

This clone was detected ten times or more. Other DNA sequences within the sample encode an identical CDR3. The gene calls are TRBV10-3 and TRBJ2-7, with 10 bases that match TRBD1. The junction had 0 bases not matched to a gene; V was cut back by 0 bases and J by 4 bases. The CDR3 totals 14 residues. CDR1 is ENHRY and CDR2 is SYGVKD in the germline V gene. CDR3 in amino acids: CAISESGQGYEQYF. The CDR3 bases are TGTGCCATCAGTGAGTCGGGACAGGGGTACGAGCAGTACTTC.

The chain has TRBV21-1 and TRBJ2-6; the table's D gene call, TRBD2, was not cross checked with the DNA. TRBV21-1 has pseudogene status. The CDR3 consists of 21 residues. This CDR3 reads CASTSNSYRDSRRCEANVLTF. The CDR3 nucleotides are TGTGCCAGCACCAGCAATTCTTACCGGGACTCCCGACGCTGTGAGGCCAACGTCCTGACTTTC.

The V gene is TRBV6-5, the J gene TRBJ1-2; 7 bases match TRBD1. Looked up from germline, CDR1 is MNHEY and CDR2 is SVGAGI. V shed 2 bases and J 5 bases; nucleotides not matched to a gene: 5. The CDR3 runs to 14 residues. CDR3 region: CASSYGDREYGYTF. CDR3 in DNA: TGTGCCAGCAGTTACGGAGACAGGGAGTATGGCTACACCTTC.

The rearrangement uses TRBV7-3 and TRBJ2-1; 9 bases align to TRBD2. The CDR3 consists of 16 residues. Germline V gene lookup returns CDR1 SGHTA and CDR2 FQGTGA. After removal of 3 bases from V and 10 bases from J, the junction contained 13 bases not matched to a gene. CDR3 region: CASSFFSGPAGGEQFF. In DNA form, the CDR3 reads TGTGCCAGCAGCTTTTTTTCGGGGCCTGCGGGAGGGGAGCAGTTCTTC.

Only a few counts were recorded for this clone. CDR3 sequence (DNA): TGTGCCAGCAGCTTGGCCGGGACTAGCCCTGCCTACGAGCAGTACGTC. It codes for CASSLAGTSPAYEQYV. The V gene is TRBV5-8, the J gene TRBJ2-7; 9 positions agree with TRBD2. CDR1 and CDR2 from the germline V gene are SGHTS and YDEGEE. V trimming: 0 bases; J trimming: 2 bases; junction bases outside the gene matches: 6. The CDR3 is 16 amino acids.